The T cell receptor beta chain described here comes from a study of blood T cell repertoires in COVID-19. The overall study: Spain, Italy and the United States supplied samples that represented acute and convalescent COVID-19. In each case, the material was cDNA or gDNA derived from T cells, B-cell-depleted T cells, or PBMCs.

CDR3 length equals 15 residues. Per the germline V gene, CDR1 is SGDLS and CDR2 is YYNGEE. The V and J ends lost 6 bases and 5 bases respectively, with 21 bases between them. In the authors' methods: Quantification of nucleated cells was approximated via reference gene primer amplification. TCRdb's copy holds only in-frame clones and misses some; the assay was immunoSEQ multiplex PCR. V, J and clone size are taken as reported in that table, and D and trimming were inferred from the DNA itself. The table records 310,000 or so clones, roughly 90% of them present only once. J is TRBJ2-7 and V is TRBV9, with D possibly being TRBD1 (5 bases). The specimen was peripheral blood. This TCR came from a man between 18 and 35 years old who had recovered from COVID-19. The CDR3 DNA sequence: TGTGCCAGCACCCCCAATCTCGACAGCCCTGACGAGCAGTACTTC. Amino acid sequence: CASTPNLDSPDEQYF.